This entry is about one T cell receptor (beta chain). The CDR3 runs to 13 residues. V dropped 2 bases and J dropped 6 bases, with 8 bases sitting between them. Germline V gives CDR1 SGHVS, CDR2 FNYEAQ. Clones were sequenced by immunoSEQ multiplex PCR, and TCRdb holds only the in-frame ones, with some missing. Of around 25,000 clones in the sample, 70% to 90% are singletons; the top ten hold 25% to 35%. The treatment is: preoperative locoregional IRX-2 cytokine immunotherapy. The data derive from a study of preoperative IRX-2 immunotherapy in early breast cancer. The receptor comes from a human donor with breast cancer. J is TRBJ1-5 and V is TRBV7-6; weak D call: TRBD1 (5 bases). Source: tumor tissue, taken after IRX-2 immunotherapy. The CDR3 here is CASSLQGLQPQHF. As DNA, the CDR3 is TGTGCCAGCAGCTTACAGGGCCTTCAGCCCCAGCATTTT.